This T cell receptor (beta chain) was identified during a study of a mutant IDH1 vaccine in newly diagnosed glioma. Background on the study: Patients under treatment included 62.5% males and around 38% females and had a mean age of approximately 43 years. Patients had received radiotherapy, temozolomide, or both previously, most receiving both.

The method was immunoSEQ multiplex PCR; TCRdb's version includes in-frame clones alone and lacks a portion of them. The sample lists about 68,000 clones; 84% were seen once. The length of the CDR3 is 14 residues. CDR1 and CDR2 from the germline V gene are LNHDA and SQIVND (reference sequence). Trimming stripped 3 bases from V and 4 bases from J, with 10 bases between. The time point is: week 35, safety follow-up. Mutant IDH1 20-mer peptide, at 300 ug, made up each vaccine dose, with topical imiquimod. In the case of this clone: The antigen is not known.

J is TRBJ2-4 and V is TRBV19; D gene unclear. Sequenced here: PBMCs, sampled from a glioma patient whose treatment included an IDH1 peptide vaccine. This TCR was sampled from a young man with glioma. The CDR3 DNA follows: TGTGCCAGTAGTATTATGAGCCCTAAAAACATTCAGTACTTC. Its translation is CASSIMSPKNIQYF.